This T cell receptor (beta chain) was documented in a study of T-cell reconstitution after alpha-beta-depleted transplantation in children (dated by TCRdb to the mid-2010s). In the study overall: Using TCR repertoire profiling, the study quantitatively followed how T-cell immune reconstitution unfolded in children after TCRalphabeta/CD19-depleted allogeneic hematopoietic cell transplantation. Overall study results and their limits: About two months after transplant, the apparently early recovery of alphabetaT-cell counts reportedly depended on just several hundred clones that had expanded rapidly and came from non-depleted graft cells. Over subsequent months, a decline in hyperexpanded clone frequencies was noted, and after one year, T-cell counts and TCRbeta diversity were mostly ascribed to newly produced T cells. In some patients, the high TCRbeta diversity seen at day 60 was put down to recipient T cells and intrathymic progenitors that had survived conditioning.

Libraries were prepared through PCR. Sequencing relied on an Illumina HiSeq 2500. TCR libraries were prepared with molecular barcoding, using unique molecular identifiers to normalize TCRbeta repertoire quantification. TCRdb reran the public reads through fastp at Q25 and MiXCR, keeping productive beta chains. Records with the same CDR3 protein are collapsed into one entry carrying the most frequent genes and DNA. In all, the sample holds fewer than 700,000 distinct CDR3 sequences, and 10% to 15% of those were seen once. Of the sample, about 2% is held by the ten largest clones. In the paper's terms, the treatment or condition label means: allogeneic hematopoietic cell transplantation with graft depleted of TCRalphabeta T cells and CD19 B cells. The transplant recipients were children given TCRalphabeta/CD19-depleted allogeneic hematopoietic cell grafts. This clonotype has just a few counts. Its antigen remains unidentified. The input lacks base qualities; no much larger clone sits a single base away.

The CDR3 numbers 13 residues from cysteine through phenylalanine. Only CDR3 DNA is held: 39 bases, read in frame from base 1. The germline ends are 11 bases apart after V is trimmed by 2 bases and J by 6 bases. Looking up the germline V gene yields CDR1 SGHTA and CDR2 FQGNSA. The receptor chain draws on TRBV7-2 and TRBJ2-7; confidence is insufficient to name the D gene. The sequencing used PBMCs, mostly from graft donor cells, collected 360 days after TCRalphabeta/CD19-depleted stem cell transplant. This receptor was taken from a male patient younger than 18 who had a stem cell transplant for acute myeloid leukemia, so the T cells may come from the graft donor. The bases read TGTGCCAGCAGCTTATACACGATGGGCGAGCAGTACTTC. Translated, it reads CASSLYTMGEQYF.